This record looks at one T cell receptor beta chain sequence and its context. Its recognized antigen is unknown. Nothing much larger sits one base from this clone, and base qualities are not available. The data were taken from a study of Ad26.COV2.S vaccination and SARS-CoV-2 variants (dated by TCRdb to the early 2020s). For the wider study: Donors in the vaccine arm were drawn from COV1001, a phase I-IIa trial of Ad26.COV2.S in healthy adults that was multicentre, randomized, double-blind and placebo-controlled. Ad26.COV2.S was administered intramuscularly at 5 x 10^10 or 1 x 10^11 viral particles, either as a single shot or as two shots given 56 days apart. Sequencing of the TCRbeta repertoire served to evaluate the specificity and breadth of SARS-CoV-2-reactive T cell receptors following Ad26.COV2.S vaccination. The TCR-sequenced set comprised about 32 samples: some 20 Ad26.COV2.S vaccine recipients, 5 placebo recipients and 8 SARS-CoV-2 convalescent individuals. Trial participants were randomized into five groups of five, in which low-dose or high-dose Ad26.COV2.S was given once or twice, or placebo was given on both occasions. Throughout the experiments and outcome assessment, investigators stayed blinded to trial group allocation. The full study reports these points: The authors noted that the TCR breadth and depth analyses may have underestimated total T cell responses. After vaccination, spike-specific CD8+ and CD4+ T cell responses were reported to show substantial breadth. Spike-specific TCR breadth was higher in Ad26.COV2.S recipients than in placebo recipients (P = 0.0014). Comparable non-spike TCR breadth was observed between vaccine and placebo recipients, consistent with only spike being contained in the vaccine. The study was not powered for comparison of responses between vaccine doses or regimens.

TCRbeta CDR3 regions were sequenced with the immunoSEQ Assay. After extraction, genomic DNA underwent amplification by bias-controlled multiplex PCR, followed by high-throughput sequencing. As for the authors' bioinformatics: To quantify the absolute abundance of every unique TCRbeta CDR3 region, sequences were collapsed and filtered. T cell fraction was estimated by normalizing TCRbeta template counts to usable DNA, with usable DNA measured through amplification of reference genes found in all nucleated cells. Repertoire TCRs were annotated as SARS-CoV-2-specific by exact matching of V gene, CDR3 amino acid sequence and J gene to a known reactive TCR set. The reference SARS-CoV-2 TCR set was obtained from MIRA and was filtered for enrichment in COVID-19-positive ImmuneCODE repertoires, whereby public or cross-reactive TCRs were removed. Drawing on the MIRA antigens, annotated TCRs were analysed further at the level of specific ORF or position within ORF. Breadth was defined as the number of annotated unique rearrangements divided by the total number of unique productive rearrangements, and depth was defined as the summed frequency of the annotated unique rearrangements. Two-sided Wilcoxon rank-sum tests were applied when comparing TCR breadth between groups. In its TCRdb copy, this immuneACCESS table keeps in-frame sequences only and misses some clones. Where compared with another copy, unresolved V genes explain less than half of these, and the others have no known cause. V, J and clone size reflect that table, while D and trimming were determined from the DNA. The sample table lists about 400,000 clones, more than 85% of them with a count of one. Of the sample, 3% to 3.5% falls within the top ten clones.

According to the germline V gene, CDR1 reads MNHEY and CDR2 reads SVGAGI. Trimming accounts for 2 bases at V and 4 bases at J, while the number of junction bases matched to no gene is 9. The CDR3 covers 16 residues, taking in both the cysteine and the phenylalanine. The read is trimmed to its CDR3 DNA, 48 bases read in frame from base 1. The treatment or condition label here, explained by the study, means: around 19 received Ad26.COV2.S at low or high dose, single or two shots; 5 received placebo; per-sample allocation not given. Repertoires of vaccine and placebo recipients were sequenced from samples taken on day 63 after the first injection. In Cohort 1b, fewer than 30 adults aged 18-55 years were enrolled at a single site in Boston, USA, between 29 July and 7 August 2020. As a vaccine, Ad26.COV2.S was a replication-incompetent adenovirus type 26 vector that expressed a prefusion-stabilized SARS-CoV-2 spike protein derived from the original Wuhan strain.

The chain links TRBV6-5 with TRBJ1-1, with TRBD1 identical over 8 junction bases. The material was peripheral blood, obtained in a trial of Ad26.COV2.S vaccine versus placebo. The source is a person between 18 and 65 years old who received the Ad26.COV2.S COVID-19 vaccine or a placebo. The sequence in DNA is TGTGCCAGCAGTTACCTCGGACAGGGAGGACGCACTGAAGCTTTCTTT. Translation gives CASSYLGQGGRTEAFF.